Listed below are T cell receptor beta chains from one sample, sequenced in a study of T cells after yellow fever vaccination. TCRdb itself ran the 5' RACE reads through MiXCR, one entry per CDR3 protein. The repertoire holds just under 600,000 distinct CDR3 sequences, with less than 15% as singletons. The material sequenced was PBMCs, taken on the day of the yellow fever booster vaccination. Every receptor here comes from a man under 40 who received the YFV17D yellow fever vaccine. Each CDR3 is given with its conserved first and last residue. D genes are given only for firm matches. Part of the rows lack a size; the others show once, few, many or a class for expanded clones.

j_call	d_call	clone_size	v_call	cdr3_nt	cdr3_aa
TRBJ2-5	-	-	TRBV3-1	TGTGCCAGCAGCCAAGAGCCGACCCAGTACTTC	CASSQEPTQYF
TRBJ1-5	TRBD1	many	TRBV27	TGTGCCAGCAGTTTATCCGGGACAGGGGTTCAGCCCCAGCATTTT	CASSLSGTGVQPQHF
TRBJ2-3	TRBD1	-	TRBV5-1	TGCGCCAGCAGCACCCCGGGACAGGGGTCAGATACGCAGTATTTT	CASSTPGQGSDTQYF
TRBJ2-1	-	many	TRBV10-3	TGTGCCATCAGTGAAGTCTTACCAACGGAGGATTTTTACAATGAGCAGTTCTTC	CAISEVLPTEDFYNEQFF
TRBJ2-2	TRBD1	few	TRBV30	TGTGCCTGCGACAGGGGGCCGAGCACCGGGGAGCTGTTTTTT	CACDRGPSTGELFF
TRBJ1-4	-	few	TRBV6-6	TGTGCCACCCGGCAGGATAATGAAAAACTGTTTTTT	CATRQDNEKLFF
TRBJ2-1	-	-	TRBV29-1	TGCAGCGTTCCCGACGGACTAGAGCAGTTCTTC	CSVPDGLEQFF
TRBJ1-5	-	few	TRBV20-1	TGCAGTGCTAGTAGGCAGGGCAATCAGCCCCAGCATTTT	CSASRQGNQPQHF
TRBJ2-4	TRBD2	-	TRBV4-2	TGTGCCAGCAGCCCCGGACCTTCGGGGGGAAACATTCAGTACTTC	CASSPGPSGGNIQYF
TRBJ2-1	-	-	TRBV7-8	TGTGCCAGCAGCTCAGGACATGAGCAGTTCTTC	CASSSGHEQFF
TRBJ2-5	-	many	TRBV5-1	TGCGCCAGCAGCTTGAACGTCCAAGAGACCCAGTACTTC	CASSLNVQETQYF
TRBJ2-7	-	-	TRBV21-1	TGTGCCAGCCCCATTTACCCGGGACAGGGGGCCCACGAGCAGTACTTC	CASPIYPGQGAHEQYF
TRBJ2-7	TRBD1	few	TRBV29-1	TGCAGCGCTCTAACAGGGGGCCAGGACGAGCAGTACTTC	CSALTGGQDEQYF
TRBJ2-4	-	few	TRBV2	TGTGCCAGCGGGTCCGGGGATAAAAACATTCAGTACTTC	CASGSGDKNIQYF
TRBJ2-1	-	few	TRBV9	TGTGCCAGCAGCGTAGCTGGGACATCGTACAATGAGCAGTTCTTC	CASSVAGTSYNEQFF
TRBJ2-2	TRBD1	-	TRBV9	TGTGCCAGCAGCCGAGTTAGGGGGCGCGGCACCGGGGAGCTGTTTTTT	CASSRVRGRGTGELFF
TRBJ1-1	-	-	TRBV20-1	TGCAGTGCTAGAGTCCCGGAGAACACTGAAGCTTTCTTT	CSARVPENTEAFF
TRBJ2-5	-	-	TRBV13	TGTGCCAGCACACGCGCCGGCTTGGGAGAGACCCAGTACTTC	CASTRAGLGETQYF
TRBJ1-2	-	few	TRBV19	TGTGCCAGTAGTATTGCGGACAACTATGGCTACACCTTC	CASSIADNYGYTF
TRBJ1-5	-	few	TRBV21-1	TGTGCCAGCAGCATCCGGGCTAAACAGCCCCAGCATTTT	CASSIRAKQPQHF
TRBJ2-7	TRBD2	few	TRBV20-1	TGCAGTGCTAGTGGACTAGCGAGAAACTACGAGCAGTACTTC	CSASGLARNYEQYF
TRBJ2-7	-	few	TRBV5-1	TGCGCCAGCAGCTTGCTCCCCGACTCCTACGAGCAGTACTTC	CASSLLPDSYEQYF
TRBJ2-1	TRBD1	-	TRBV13	TGTGCCAGCAGCTTATCGGGACAGGGTTACAATGAGCAGTTCTTC	CASSLSGQGYNEQFF
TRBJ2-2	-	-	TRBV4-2	TGTGCCAGCAGCCAAGAGGGAGACAACGGGGAGCTGTTTTTT	CASSQEGDNGELFF
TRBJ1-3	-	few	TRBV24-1	TGTGCCACCAGTGATGGGGCCACAGCGGACTCTGGAAACACCATATATTTT	CATSDGATADSGNTIYF
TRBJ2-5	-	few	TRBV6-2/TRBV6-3	TGTGCCAGCCGTCGGCCTTTGGTAGAGACCCAGTACTTC	CASRRPLVETQYF
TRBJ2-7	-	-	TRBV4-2	TGTGCCAGCAGCCAAGAAGTCGGGCGGGGGCGGAACGAGCAGTACTTC	CASSQEVGRGRNEQYF
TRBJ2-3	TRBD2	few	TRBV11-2	TGTGCCAGCAGCTTGGGACTAGCGGGACCTCGGGATACGCAGTATTTT	CASSLGLAGPRDTQYF
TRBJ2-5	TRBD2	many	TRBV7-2	TGTGCCAGCAGCTTAGTAATAGCGGGGGGGGCTTACGAGACCCAGTACTTC	CASSLVIAGGAYETQYF
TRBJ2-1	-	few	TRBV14	TGTGCCAGCAGCCAAGTGACTAGAAACTTCAATGAGCAGTTCTTC	CASSQVTRNFNEQFF
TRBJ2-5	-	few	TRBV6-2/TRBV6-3	TGTGCCAGCCGCCTGGATGAAGAGACCCAGTACTTC	CASRLDEETQYF
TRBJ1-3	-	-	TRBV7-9	TGTGCCAGCAGCCTATCTACCTCTGGAAACACCATATATTTT	CASSLSTSGNTIYF
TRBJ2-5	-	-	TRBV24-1	TGTGCCACCAGCGGGATCCCGGGGTCGGGAGAGACCCAGTACTTC	CATSGIPGSGETQYF
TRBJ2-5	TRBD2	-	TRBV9	TGTGCCAGCAGCGCAGCCCCCACTAGCGGGAGAAAAGAGACCCAGTACTTC	CASSAAPTSGRKETQYF
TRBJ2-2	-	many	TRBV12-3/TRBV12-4	TGTGCCACCTCCAAATGGGGGGAGCTGTTTTTT	CATSKWGELFF
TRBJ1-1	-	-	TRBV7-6	TGTGCCAGCAGCTCGGCAGGGAGCGGGATGAACACTGAAGCTTTCTTT	CASSSAGSGMNTEAFF